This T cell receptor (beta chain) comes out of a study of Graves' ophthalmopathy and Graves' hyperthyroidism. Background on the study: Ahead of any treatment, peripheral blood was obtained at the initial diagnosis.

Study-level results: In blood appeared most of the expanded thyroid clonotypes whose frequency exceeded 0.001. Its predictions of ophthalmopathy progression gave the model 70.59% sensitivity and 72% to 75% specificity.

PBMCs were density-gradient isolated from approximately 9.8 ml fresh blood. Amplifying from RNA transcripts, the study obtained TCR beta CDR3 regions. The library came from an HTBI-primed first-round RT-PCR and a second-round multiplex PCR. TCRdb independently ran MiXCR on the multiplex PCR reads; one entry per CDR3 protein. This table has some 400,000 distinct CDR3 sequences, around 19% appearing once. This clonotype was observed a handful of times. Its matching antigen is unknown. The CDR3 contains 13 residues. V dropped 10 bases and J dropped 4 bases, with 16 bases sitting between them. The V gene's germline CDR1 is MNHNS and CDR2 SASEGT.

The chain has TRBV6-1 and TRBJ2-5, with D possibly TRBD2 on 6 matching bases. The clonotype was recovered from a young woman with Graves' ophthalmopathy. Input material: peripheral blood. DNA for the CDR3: TGTGCCATCTCAGGAGGGCCTCGAGAGACCCAGTACTTC. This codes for CAISGGPRETQYF.